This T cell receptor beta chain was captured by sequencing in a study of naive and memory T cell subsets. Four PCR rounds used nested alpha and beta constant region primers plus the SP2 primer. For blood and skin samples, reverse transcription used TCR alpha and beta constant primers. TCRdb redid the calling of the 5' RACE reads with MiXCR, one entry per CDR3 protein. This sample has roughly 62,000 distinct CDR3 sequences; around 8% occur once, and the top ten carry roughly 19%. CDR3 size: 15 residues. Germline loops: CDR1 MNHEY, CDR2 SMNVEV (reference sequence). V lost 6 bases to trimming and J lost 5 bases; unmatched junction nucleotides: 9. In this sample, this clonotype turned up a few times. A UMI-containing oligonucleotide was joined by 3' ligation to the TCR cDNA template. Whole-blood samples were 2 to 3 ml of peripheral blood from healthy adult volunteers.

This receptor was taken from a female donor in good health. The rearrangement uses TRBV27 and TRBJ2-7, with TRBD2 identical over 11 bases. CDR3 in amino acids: CASRALAGASHEQYF. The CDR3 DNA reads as TGTGCCAGCAGGGCACTAGCGGGAGCTTCCCACGAGCAGTACTTC.